The clone carrying this T cell receptor (beta chain) was detected only a few times. As yet, its antigen is unknown. This entry is derived from a study of T cells after yellow fever vaccination. Regarding the study as a whole: A small share of clonotypes appeared in both CD4 and CD8 compartments. Although the secondary response was weaker, it peaked faster, at day 5 versus 15. Most clones from primary vaccination resurfaced after the booster (under 97% CD4, 88% CD8).

Generation of TCR cDNA used 5'RACE template switching (which added a universal primer site and UMIs). TCRdb ran MiXCR on the 5' RACE reads and lists one entry per CDR3 protein. Of under 700,000 distinct CDR3 sequences listed, around 16% are singletons. CDR3 size: 13 residues. Trimming removed 11 bases at V and 4 bases at J, with 12 bases between. V is TRBV23-1 and J is TRBJ2-6; D is unclear. TRBV23-1 is given ORF status, its function remaining uncertain. The TCR sequence derives from a man aged 18 to 29 who received the YFV17D yellow fever vaccine. Material: PBMCs, obtained less than 6 days after the first yellow fever vaccination. CDR3 in DNA: TGCGCCGGTGACTGCTCGGGGGCCAACGTCCTGACTTTC. Translating it yields CAGDCSGANVLTF.